This is a list of T cell receptor beta chains from one sample in a study of cytomegalovirus exposure and HLA in healthy donors. The assay was immunoSEQ multiplex PCR, and TCRdb's table has in-frame clones only and misses some. The sample lists 85,000 to 100,000 clones; around 59% were seen once. Sequencing used PBMCs. Receptors were obtained from a human donor in good health. Each CDR3 is given with its conserved first and last residue. A D gene is named only where the DNA matches it firmly. Clone size, where shown, is once, few, many, or a class for clones that have expanded.

D,J,size,V,CDR3,DNA
-,TRBJ1-1,-,TRBV2,CASKPPNTEAFF,TGTGCCAGCAAGCCCCCGAACACTGAAGCTTTCTTT
TRBD1,TRBJ2-7,-,TRBV13,CASNTGGQDYEQYF,TGTGCCAGCAACACCGGGGGACAGGACTACGAGCAGTACTTC
TRBD2,TRBJ2-2,-,TRBV9,CASSRTPLEARGGIGELFF,TGTGCCAGCAGCCGTACCCCGTTGGAAGCGAGGGGAGGGATCGGGGAGCTGTTTTTT
-,TRBJ2-1,-,TRBV6-1,CASSEVGVQFF,TGTGCCAGCAGTGAAGTCGGGGTGCAGTTCTTC
-,TRBJ1-3,once,TRBV5-1,CASSLGAGSGNTIYF,TGCGCCAGCAGCTTGGGTGCAGGCTCTGGAAACACCATATATTTT
TRBD1,TRBJ1-2,-,TRBV19,CASSIGSDRAVGYTF,TGTGCCAGTAGTATAGGATCGGACAGGGCCGTTGGCTACACCTTC
-,TRBJ2-1,-,TRBV4-3,CASSQDGGWLGQFF,TGCGCCAGCAGCCAAGATGGGGGCTGGCTCGGGCAGTTCTTC
-,TRBJ1-4,-,TRBV4-3,CASSQDRPGILLNEKLFF,TGCGCCAGCAGCCAAGATAGGCCAGGGATCCTCCTTAATGAAAAACTGTTTTTT
TRBD1,TRBJ1-4,-,TRBV6-5,CASSYSWDSEKLFF,TGTGCCAGCAGTTACTCGTGGGACAGTGAAAAACTGTTTTTT
TRBD1,TRBJ2-1,-,TRBV5-4,CASSSGQGIYNEQFF,TGTGCCAGCAGCTCTGGACAGGGGATCTACAATGAGCAGTTCTTC
-,TRBJ1-2,-,TRBV4-2,CASSQDLGGFYGYTF,TGTGCCAGCAGCCAAGATTTGGGGGGTTTCTATGGCTACACCTTC
-,TRBJ2-5,-,TRBV5-6,CASSLELGRDRGETQYF,TGTGCCAGCAGCTTGGAGTTAGGGCGGGACCGGGGGGAGACCCAGTACTTC
-,TRBJ2-6,-,TRBV13,CASSLWTVSSGANVLTF,TGTGCCAGCAGCTTGTGGACAGTAAGCTCTGGGGCCAACGTCCTGACTTTC
TRBD1,TRBJ1-1,few,TRBV5-1,CASSRDRRNTEAFF,TGCGCCAGCAGCCGGGACAGGCGAAACACTGAAGCTTTCTTT
TRBD2,TRBJ2-7,few,TRBV29-1,CSAMRGGYEQYF,TGCAGCGCTATGCGGGGGGGCTACGAGCAGTACTTC
-,TRBJ2-3,few,TRBV10-3,CAISAAGFSTDTQYF,TGTGCCATCAGTGCGGCGGGCTTCAGCACAGATACGCAGTATTTT
-,TRBJ2-7,few,TRBV7-2,CASSPQNSYEQYF,TGTGCCAGCAGCCCCCAAAACTCCTACGAGCAGTACTTC
-,TRBJ1-2,-,TRBV6-5,CASSEGQGYGYTF,TGTGCCAGCAGTGAAGGGCAGGGCTATGGCTACACCTTC
TRBD1,TRBJ1-5,few,TRBV5-6,CASSLTTGPNQPQHF,TGTGCCAGCAGCTTGACGACAGGGCCTAATCAGCCCCAGCATTTT
TRBD2,TRBJ2-7,few,TRBV5-1,CASSSTPTSGFYEQYF,TGCGCCAGCAGCTCCACGCCGACTAGCGGGTTCTACGAGCAGTACTTC